The 13 T cell receptor beta chains below come from one sample, sequenced in a study of control samples from healthy donors and cancer patients. The protocol was immunoSEQ multiplex PCR, while the TCRdb copy is restricted to in-frame clones and leaves out a portion. The table records roughly 41,000 clones, around 94% of them present only once. Sequencing was carried out using blood. The receptors originated from a man in his 60s in good health.

This clone was seen a single time. The chain is built from TRBV7-9 and TRBJ2-3, with 9 bases lining up with TRBD2. CDR1 is SEHNR, CDR2 FQNEAQ, per germline (reference sequence). With V trimmed by 5 bases and J by 2 bases, 14 bases remained unmatched. The CDR3 covers 18 residues. This chain's CDR3 is CASSQPGTSRSATDTQYF. Here the CDR3 DNA reads TGTGCCAGCAGCCAACCCGGGACTAGCAGGTCCGCCACAGATACGCAGTATTTT.

The gene calls are TRBV12-5 and TRBJ2-3; the D gene is possibly TRBD2 (6 bases). V shed 6 bases and J shed 3 bases, with 13 bases lying between them. CDR1 is LGHNT, CDR2 FRNRAP, per germline. The CDR3 consists of 14 residues. CDR3: CASGRWGVTDTQYF. CDR3 bases: TGTGCTAGTGGCCGGTGGGGGGTTACAGATACGCAGTATTTT.

The chain links TRBV18 to TRBJ2-7; TRBD1 is a possible D gene (6 bases). The CDR3 sequence is 15 residues long. The germline CDR1 and CDR2 sequences are KGHSH and LQKENI. Between the trimmed V and J ends, which lost 2 bases and 1 base, there was a span of 12 bases. The CDR3, as DNA: TGTGCCAGCTCACCATCCGACAGGACATCCTACGAGCAGTACTTC. This codes for CASSPSDRTSYEQYF.

The CDR3 DNA reads as TGCGCCAGCAGCTTGGTTTTCGGGGGGAGCTCCTACGAGCAGTACTTC. Encoded protein: CASSLVFGGSSYEQYF. This chain links TRBV5-1 with TRBJ2-7; 7 nucleotides match TRBD2. CDR1 is SGHRS and CDR2 is YFSETQ in the germline V gene. This CDR3 has 16 residues. V shed 0 bases, J shed 0 bases, and the junction held 6 bases outside the gene matches.

V is TRBV24-1 and J is TRBJ2-3; 8 bases match TRBD2. The CDR3 totals 15 residues. The trim removed 3 bases at V and 1 base at J, leaving 2 bases unmatched. The germline V gene encodes CDR1 KGHDR and CDR2 SFDVKD. DNA for the CDR3: TGTGCCACCAGTGATCCCGGGAGGGGCACAGATACGCAGTATTTT. Translating it yields CATSDPGRGTDTQYF.

The CDR3 here is CASSLGQASSYNSPLHF. The CDR3 DNA follows: TGCGCCAGCAGCTTGGGACAGGCAAGCTCCTATAATTCACCCCTCCACTTT. The chain carries TRBV5-1 and TRBJ1-6; D might be TRBD1 (6 bases). V lost 0 bases, J lost 0 bases, and 10 bases lay in between. The CDR3 length is 17 residues. Germline assignment: CDR1 SGHRS and CDR2 YFSETQ.

This chain uses TRBV10-1 with TRBJ2-1; D is uncertain. Germline values: CDR1 WNHNN, CDR2 SYGVQD (reference sequence). CDR3 length: 12 amino acids. V lost 5 bases and J lost 9, with 11 bases in between. For the CDR3, the DNA is TGCGCCAGCAGTTATTGGAACGGTGAGCAGTTCTTC. Amino acid sequence: CASSYWNGEQFF.

This clone occurred a few times. The chain joins TRBV7-9 to TRBJ1-2, with 7 bases aligning to TRBD1. Per the germline V gene, CDR1 is SEHNR and CDR2 is FQNEAQ (reference sequence). V gave up 5 bases and J gave up 4 bases; unmatched junction bases: 4. This CDR3 contains 13 residues. The CDR3 DNA reads as TGTGCCAGCAGCCCAGGGGGTCTCTATGGCTACACCTTC. Translated, it gives CASSPGGLYGYTF.

Concerning this clone: At the DNA level, this CDR3 is encoded by other sequences in the same sample as well. The chain joins TRBV5-4 to TRBJ2-5, with a tentative D call TRBD1 (6 bases). This CDR3 has 14 residues. Germline V gene lookup returns CDR1 SGHNT and CDR2 YYREEE (reference sequence). Trimming took 0 bases from V and 2 from J, leaving 8 bases between them. The CDR3 DNA is TGTGCCAGCAGCTTGGGAGGGACACAAGAGACCCAGTACTTC. It is translated as CASSLGGTQETQYF.

The CDR3 region has the DNA TGCAGTGCTAGAGAGGGAGCGGGGCAGTACTTC. Protein: CSAREGAGQYF. The gene calls are TRBV20-1 and TRBJ2-7, with a weak D call TRBD2 (6 bases). The CDR3 has 11 amino acids. The V and J ends lost 0 bases and 9 bases respectively, with 9 bases between them. CDR1 is DFQATT, CDR2 SNEGSKA, per germline (reference sequence).

The chain employs TRBV6-2 or TRBV6-3 and TRBJ1-5; D remains unclear. With 0 bases removed from V and 7 bases from J, the gap between germline ends came to 13 bases. Germline V lookup: CDR1 MNHEY, CDR2 SVGEGT. The CDR3 loop spans 15 amino acids. Here the CDR3 reads CASSYSPEGKQPQHF. In DNA form, the CDR3 reads TGTGCCAGCAGTTACTCGCCTGAGGGAAAACAGCCCCAGCATTTT.

The count of this clone is one. CDR3 nucleotides: TGTGCCAGTAAATCCGAGACCCAGATCGATCAGCCCCAGCATTTT. This gives the protein CASKSETQIDQPQHF. The genes are TRBV19 and TRBJ1-5; D unresolved. The V and J ends lost 7 bases and 5 bases respectively, with 18 bases between them. Germline CDR1 reads LNHDA; CDR2 reads SQIVND (reference sequence). CDR3 size: 15 residues. The whole variable domain, remainder taken from reference TRBV19 and TRBJ1-5, is DGGITQSPKYLFRKEGQNVTLSCEQNLNHDAMYWYRQDPGQGLRLIYYSQIVNDFQKGDIAEGYSVSREKKESFPLTVTSAQKNPTAFYLCASKSETQIDQPQHFGDGTRLSIL.

This sequence joins TRBV14 and TRBJ2-7; no clear D gene. CDR1 is SGHDN, CDR2 FVKESK, per germline. Trimming took off 0 bases at V and 3 bases at J, with 0 bases between the two ends. This CDR3 is built from 11 residues. In nucleotides, the CDR3 is TGTGCCAGCAGCCAAGACTACGAGCAGTACTTC. It translates to CASSQDYEQYF.